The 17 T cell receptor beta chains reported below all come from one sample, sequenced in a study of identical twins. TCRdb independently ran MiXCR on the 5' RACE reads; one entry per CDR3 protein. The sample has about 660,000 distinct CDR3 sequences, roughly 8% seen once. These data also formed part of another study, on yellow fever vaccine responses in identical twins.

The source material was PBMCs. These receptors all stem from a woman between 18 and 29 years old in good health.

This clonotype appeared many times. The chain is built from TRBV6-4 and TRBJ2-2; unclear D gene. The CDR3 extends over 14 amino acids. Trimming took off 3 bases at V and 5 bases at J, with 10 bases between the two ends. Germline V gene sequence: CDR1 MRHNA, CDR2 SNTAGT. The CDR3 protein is CASSESLDTGELFF. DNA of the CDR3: TGTGCCAGCAGTGAATCCTTAGATACCGGGGAGCTGTTTTTT.

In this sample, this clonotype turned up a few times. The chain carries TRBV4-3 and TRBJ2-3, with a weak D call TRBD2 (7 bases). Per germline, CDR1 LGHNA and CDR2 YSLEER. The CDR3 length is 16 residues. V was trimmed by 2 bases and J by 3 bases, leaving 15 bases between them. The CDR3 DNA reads TGCGCCAGCAGCCAATATAAGGGGGGGCAGACAGATACGCAGTATTTT. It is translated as CASSQYKGGQTDTQYF.

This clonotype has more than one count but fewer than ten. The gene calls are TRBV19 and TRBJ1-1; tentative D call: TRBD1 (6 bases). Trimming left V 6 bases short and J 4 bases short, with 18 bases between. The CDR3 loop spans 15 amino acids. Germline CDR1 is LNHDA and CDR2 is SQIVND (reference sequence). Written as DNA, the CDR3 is TGTGCCAGTAGCCACTTGGACAGTCTTTCCACTGAAGCTTTCTTT. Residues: CASSHLDSLSTEAFF.

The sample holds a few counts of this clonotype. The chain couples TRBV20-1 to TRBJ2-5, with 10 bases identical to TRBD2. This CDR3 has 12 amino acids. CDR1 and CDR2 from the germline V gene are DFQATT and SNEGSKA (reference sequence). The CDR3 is CSELAGLETQYF. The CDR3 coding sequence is TGCAGCGAACTAGCGGGGTTAGAGACCCAGTACTTC.

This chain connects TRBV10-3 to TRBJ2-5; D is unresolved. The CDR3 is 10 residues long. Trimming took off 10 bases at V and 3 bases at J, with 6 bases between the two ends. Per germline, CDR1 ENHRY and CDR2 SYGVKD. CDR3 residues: CATAEETQYF. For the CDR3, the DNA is TGTGCCACCGCAGAAGAGACCCAGTACTTC.

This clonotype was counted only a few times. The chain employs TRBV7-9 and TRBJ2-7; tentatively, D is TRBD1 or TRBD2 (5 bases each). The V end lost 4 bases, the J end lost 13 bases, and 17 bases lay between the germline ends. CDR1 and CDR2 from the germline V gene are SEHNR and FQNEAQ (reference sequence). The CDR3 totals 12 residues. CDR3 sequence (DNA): TGTGCCAGCAGCTATACCGGGACCTACCCTTACTTC. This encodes CASSYTGTYPYF.

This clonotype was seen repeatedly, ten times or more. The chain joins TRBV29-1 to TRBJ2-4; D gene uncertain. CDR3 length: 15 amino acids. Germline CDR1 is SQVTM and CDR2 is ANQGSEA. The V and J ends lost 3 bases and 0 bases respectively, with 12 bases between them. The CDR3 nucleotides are TGCAGCGTTGAGGGTCAAGACGGAGCCAAAAACATTCAGTACTTC. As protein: CSVEGQDGAKNIQYF.

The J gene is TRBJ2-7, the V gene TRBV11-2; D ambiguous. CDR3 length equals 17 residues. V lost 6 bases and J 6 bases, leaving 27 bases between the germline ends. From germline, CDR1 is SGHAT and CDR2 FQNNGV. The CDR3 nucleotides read TGTGCCAGCAGGGGGATTTCCGGCCAGAACCTTCGGGCCGAGCAGTACTTC. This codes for CASRGISGQNLRAEQYF.

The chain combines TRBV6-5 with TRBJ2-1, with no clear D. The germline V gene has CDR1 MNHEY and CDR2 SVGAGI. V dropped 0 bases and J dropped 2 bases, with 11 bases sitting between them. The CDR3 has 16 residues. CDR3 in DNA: TGTGCCAGCAGTTACTCCCGCCGGGCTACCTACAATGAGCAGTTCTTC. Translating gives CASSYSRRATYNEQFF.

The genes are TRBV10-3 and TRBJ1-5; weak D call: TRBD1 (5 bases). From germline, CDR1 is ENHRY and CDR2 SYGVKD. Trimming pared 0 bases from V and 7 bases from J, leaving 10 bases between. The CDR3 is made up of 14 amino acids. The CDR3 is CAISESGGGQPQHF. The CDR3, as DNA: TGTGCCATCAGTGAGTCTGGTGGGGGGCAGCCCCAGCATTTT.

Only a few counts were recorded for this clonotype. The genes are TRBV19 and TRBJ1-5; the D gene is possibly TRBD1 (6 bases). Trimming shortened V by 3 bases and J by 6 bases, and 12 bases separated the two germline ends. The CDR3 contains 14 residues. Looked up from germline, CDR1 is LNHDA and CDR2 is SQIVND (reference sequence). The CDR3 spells CASSMGTPGQPQHF. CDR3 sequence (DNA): TGTGCCAGTAGTATGGGGACACCGGGTCAGCCCCAGCATTTT.

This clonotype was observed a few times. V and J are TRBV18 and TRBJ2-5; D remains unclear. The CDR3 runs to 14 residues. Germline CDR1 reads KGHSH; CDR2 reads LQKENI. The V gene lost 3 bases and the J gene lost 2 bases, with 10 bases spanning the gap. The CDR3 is CASSPPSAQETQYF. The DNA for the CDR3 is TGTGCCAGCTCACCCCCGTCGGCTCAAGAGACCCAGTACTTC.

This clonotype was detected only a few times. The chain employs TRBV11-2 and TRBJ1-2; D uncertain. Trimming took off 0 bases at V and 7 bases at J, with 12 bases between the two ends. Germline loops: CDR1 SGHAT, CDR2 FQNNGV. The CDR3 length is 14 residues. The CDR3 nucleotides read TGTGCCAGCAGCTTAGAAGGAAGCAGGCCTGGCTACACCTTC. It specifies CASSLEGSRPGYTF.

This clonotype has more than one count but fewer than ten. The chain's CDR3 is CASSMGFEQFF. DNA of the CDR3: TGTGCCAGTAGTATGGGTTTTGAGCAGTTCTTC. The chain joins TRBV19 to TRBJ2-1; D gene uncertain. The germline gives CDR1 LNHDA, CDR2 SQIVND (reference sequence). V was shortened by 3 bases and J by 9 bases, with 6 bases between the two germline ends. The CDR3 is made up of 11 amino acids.

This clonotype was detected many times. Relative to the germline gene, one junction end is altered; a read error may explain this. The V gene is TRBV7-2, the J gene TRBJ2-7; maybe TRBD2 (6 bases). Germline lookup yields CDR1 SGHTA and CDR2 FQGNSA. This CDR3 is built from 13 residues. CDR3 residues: CASSLAPGYEQYF. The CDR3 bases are TGTGCCAGCAGCCTAGCGCCTGGCTACGAGCAGTACTTC.

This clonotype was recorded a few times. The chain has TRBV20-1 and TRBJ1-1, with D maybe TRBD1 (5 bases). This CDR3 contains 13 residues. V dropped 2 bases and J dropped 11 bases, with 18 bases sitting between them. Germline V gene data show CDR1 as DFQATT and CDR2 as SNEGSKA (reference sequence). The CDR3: CSARSSGFREAFF. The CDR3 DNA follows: TGCAGTGCTAGATCCTCAGGGTTTAGGGAGGCTTTCTTT.

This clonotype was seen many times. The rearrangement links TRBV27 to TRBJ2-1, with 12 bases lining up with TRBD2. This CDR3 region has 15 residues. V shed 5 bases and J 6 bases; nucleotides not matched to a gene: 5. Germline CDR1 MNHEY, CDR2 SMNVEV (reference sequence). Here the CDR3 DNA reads TGTGCCAGCAGTCCCCTAGCGGGAGGGCTCAATGAGCAGTTCTTC. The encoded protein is CASSPLAGGLNEQFF.